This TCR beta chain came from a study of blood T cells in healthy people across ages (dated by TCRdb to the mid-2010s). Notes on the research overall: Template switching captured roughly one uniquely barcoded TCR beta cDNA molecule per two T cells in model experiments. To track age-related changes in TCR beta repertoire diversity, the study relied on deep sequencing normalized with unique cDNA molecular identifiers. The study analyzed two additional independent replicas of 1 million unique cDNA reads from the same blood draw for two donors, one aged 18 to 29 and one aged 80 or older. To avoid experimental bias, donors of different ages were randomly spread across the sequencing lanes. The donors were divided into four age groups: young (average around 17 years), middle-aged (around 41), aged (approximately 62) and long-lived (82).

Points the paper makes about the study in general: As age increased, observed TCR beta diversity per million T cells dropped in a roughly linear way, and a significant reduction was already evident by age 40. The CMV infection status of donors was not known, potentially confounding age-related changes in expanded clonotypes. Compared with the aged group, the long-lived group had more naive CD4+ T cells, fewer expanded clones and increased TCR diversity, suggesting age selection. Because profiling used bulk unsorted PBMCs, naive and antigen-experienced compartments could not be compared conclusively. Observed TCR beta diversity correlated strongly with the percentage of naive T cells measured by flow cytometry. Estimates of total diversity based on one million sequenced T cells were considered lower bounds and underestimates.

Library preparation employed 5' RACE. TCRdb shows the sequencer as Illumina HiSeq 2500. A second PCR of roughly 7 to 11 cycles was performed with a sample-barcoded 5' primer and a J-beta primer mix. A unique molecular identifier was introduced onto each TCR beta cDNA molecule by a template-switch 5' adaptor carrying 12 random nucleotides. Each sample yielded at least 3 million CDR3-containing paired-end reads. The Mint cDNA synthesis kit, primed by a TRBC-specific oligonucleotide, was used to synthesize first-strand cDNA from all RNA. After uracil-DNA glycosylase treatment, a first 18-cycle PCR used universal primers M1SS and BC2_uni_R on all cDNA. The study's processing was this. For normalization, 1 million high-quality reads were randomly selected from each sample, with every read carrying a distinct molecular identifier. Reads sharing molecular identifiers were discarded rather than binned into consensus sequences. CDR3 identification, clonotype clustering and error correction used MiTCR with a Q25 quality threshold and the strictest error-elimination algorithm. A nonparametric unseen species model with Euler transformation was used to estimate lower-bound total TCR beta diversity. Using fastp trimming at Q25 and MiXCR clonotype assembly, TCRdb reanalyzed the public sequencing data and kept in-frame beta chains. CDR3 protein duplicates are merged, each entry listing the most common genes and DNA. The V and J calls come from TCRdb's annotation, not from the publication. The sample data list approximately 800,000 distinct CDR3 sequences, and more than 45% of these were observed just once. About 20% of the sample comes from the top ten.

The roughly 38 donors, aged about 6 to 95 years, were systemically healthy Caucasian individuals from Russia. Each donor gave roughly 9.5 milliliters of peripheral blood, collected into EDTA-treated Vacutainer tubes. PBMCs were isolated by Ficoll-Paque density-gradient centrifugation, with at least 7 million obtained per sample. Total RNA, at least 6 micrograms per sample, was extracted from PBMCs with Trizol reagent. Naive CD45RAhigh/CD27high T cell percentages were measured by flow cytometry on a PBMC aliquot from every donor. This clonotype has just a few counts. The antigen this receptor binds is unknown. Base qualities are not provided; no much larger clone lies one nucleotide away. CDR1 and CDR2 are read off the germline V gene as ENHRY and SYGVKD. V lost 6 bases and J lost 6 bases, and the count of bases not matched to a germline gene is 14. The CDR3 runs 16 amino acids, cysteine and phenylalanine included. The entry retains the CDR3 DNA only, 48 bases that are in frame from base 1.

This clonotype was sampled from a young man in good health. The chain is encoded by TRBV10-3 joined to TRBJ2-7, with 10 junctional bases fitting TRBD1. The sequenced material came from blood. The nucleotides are TGTGCCATCAGCCAATCCGGGACAGGGGAGGGGAGCGAGCAGTACTTC. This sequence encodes CAISQSGTGEGSEQYF.